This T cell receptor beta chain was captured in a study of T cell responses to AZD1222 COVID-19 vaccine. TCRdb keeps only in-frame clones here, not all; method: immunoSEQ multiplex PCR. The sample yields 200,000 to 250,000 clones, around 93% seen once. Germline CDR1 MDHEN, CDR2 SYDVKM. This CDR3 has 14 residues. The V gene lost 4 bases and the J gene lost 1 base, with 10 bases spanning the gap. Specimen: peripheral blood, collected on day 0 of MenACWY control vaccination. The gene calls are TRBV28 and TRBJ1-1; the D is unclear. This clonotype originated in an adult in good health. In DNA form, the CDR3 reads TGTGCCAGCAGTTCCTTGTACAGGAACACTGAAGCTTTCTTT. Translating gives CASSSLYRNTEAFF.